The source of this TCR beta chain is a study of CD8+ T cells in alopecia areata. Across the whole study: Recipients were approximately 7-11-week-old female C3H/HeJ mice grafted with skin from 6-12-month-old C3H/HeJ donors with spontaneous alopecia.

Study conclusions and caveats: Compared with mice, patients displayed less clear TCR sharing, possibly for HLA-related reasons.

Once RNA had been extracted, it was reverse transcribed into cDNA to act as the sequencing template. Sequenced by immunoSEQ multiplex PCR; TCRdb stores in-frame clones only, minus some. The sample has about 1,900 clones, none seen only once. This clone was seen at least ten times. Its antigen is not identified. Mouse names are used for the genes. The sequence runs out 4 residues before the end of the CDR3; the remainder is reconstructed from the germline J gene. Trimming shortened V by 0 bases and J by 4 bases, and 4 bases separated the two germline ends. CDR1 and CDR2 (germline): NSHNY, SYGAGN. This CDR3 comprises 13 residues.

The sample taken for sequencing was lesional skin. This chain connects TRBV13-1 to TRBJ2-2; unclear D gene. This clonotype was obtained from a C3H/HeJ mouse with alopecia areata. As its MHC haplotype, the strain has H2-k. Incomplete CDR3 DNA: TGTGCCAGCAGTGATGACAGCACCGGG. It yields the protein CASSDDSTG. The full CDR3 protein reads CASSDDSTGQLYF.